This T cell receptor (beta chain) was sequenced for a study of vaccination and CD4 T cells after COVID-19 (dated by TCRdb to between 2020 and 2023). Background on the whole study: The convalescent cohort comprised six males and four females, including two Hispanic individuals, seven Caucasians, two Asians and one multiracial person. Participants got two doses of the Pfizer-BioNTech BNT162b2 vaccine (n=8) or two doses of the Moderna mRNA-1273 vaccine (n=2). In over 8 COVID-19 convalescent patients and a handful of infection-naive healthy vaccine recipients, researchers compared the spike-specific CD4+ TCR repertoire from before mRNA vaccination with the repertoire from after. An earlier paper using these donors assessed, at the TCR clonotype level, memory CD4+ T cell crossreactivity between SARS-CoV-2 and common cold coronavirus spike proteins. For stimulating the cultures, overlapping spike peptide pools were used, derived from SARS-CoV-2 as well as from the common cold coronaviruses HCoV-NL63, HCoV-OC43 and HCoV-229E. Post-vaccine blood samples were collected a median of about 69 days after the second vaccine dose, ranging from about 14 to 241 days. Control cultures received a CEFX viral epitope pool as the positive control, an HIV-1 Nef peptide pool as the negative control, or no peptide. Post-COVID blood samples were collected from convalescent patients a median of approximately 100 days after diagnosis, with a range of about 35 to 180 days.

Deletion took 2 bases off V and 3 bases off J, with a span of 10 bases between the germline ends. The germline V gene (reference sequence) yields GTSNPN for CDR1 and SVGIG for CDR2. Taken from cysteine to phenylalanine, the CDR3 has 13 residues. Only the CDR3 part of the read is kept: 39 bases, read in frame from the first base. Study-level results and caveats: Of the vaccine-specific clones in convalescent patients, 304 of 307, or nearly all, reacted only to SARS-CoV-2 spike and did not cross-react with common cold coronaviruses. Among the post-vaccine SARS-CoV-2-reactive clones in convalescent patients, a median approximately 86% showed up only after vaccination, which suggests vaccine-specific priming. The study included relatively few convalescent patients and did not analyze early timepoints after natural infection. An increase in the median number of SARS-CoV-2-reactive clonotypes from approximately 21 after infection to roughly 38 after vaccination was observed, but the change was not found to be significant.

The treatment or condition label, as the study defines it: roughly 11-day PBMC culture with coronavirus spike peptide pools or control peptides (ViraFEST assay). CD4+ T cells from unexposed donors were collected before the COVID-19 pandemic (2011-2018). To expand antigen-specific T cells with peptide pools and then pick out the expanded clonotypes through TCR sequencing, the study relied on the ViraFEST assay. PBMCs were cultured at roughly 2 million per well in IMDM supplemented with approximately 5% human AB serum and 8 to 10 IU/ml IL-2, with roughly 9.5 ug/ml peptide pools added. On days 3 and 7, half of the culture medium was replaced with fresh IL-2-containing medium. Once the cells had been in culture for over 9 days, the EasySep CD4+ T cell isolation kit was used to isolate CD4+ T cells by negative selection. As cell numbers permitted, CD4+ T cells from unexposed donors were tested for reactivity to SARS-CoV-2 S and N and to four common cold coronavirus spike pools. PBMCs were separated from whole blood using Ficoll-Paque Plus gradient centrifugation and then either used fresh or cryopreserved at -140C. In general, triplicate wells were set up for every culture condition. Leukapheresis product for the unexposed donors was bought commercially.

This clonotype has only a few counts. Which antigen it targets is not known. Per-base qualities were not stored, and no clone one base away is much larger. Receptors were amplified or captured by PCR. DNA from cultured CD4+ T cells was subjected to TCR sequencing with the Oncomine TCR Beta short-read assay at the Johns Hopkins FTIC core. Genomic DNA was extracted from the cultured CD4+ T cells with the QIAamp micro DNA kit. Oncomine TCR Beta libraries from cultured CD4+ T cells were pooled using unique dual indexes and sequenced on an Illumina iSeq 100. As for how the authors treated the data: Non-productive sequences were removed, and CDR3s that did not start with C, did not end with F or W, or were shorter than 7 amino acids were discarded. The MANAFEST web application identified antigen-specific clonotypes by comparing peptide-stimulated wells against reference wells and other culture wells. For a clone to be called positive, the clone needed an FDR below 0.05, an odds ratio above 5, and a productive frequency above 0.1% in at least two of three replicate wells. A clonotype counted as cross-reactive if it showed significant expansion both in the SARS-CoV-2 spike wells and in at least one common cold coronavirus spike condition. Similarity between CDR3 sequences was evaluated in R version 3.6.1 using Levenshtein distances (stringdist) and unrooted phylogenetic trees (ape). Using fastp at Q25 and MiXCR, TCRdb reprocessed the public reads and kept productive beta chains. Each entry is one CDR3 protein sequence, shown with its most common DNA and genes. These V and J calls originate from TCRdb's pipeline instead of the authors' own analysis. In this sample the table shows a few thousand distinct CDR3 sequences, roughly 39% of which occur a single time. In total, the top ten clones hold about 50% of the sample.

This clonotype was obtained from a human donor in good health. Rearrangement joined TRBV30 to TRBJ1-2; a tentative D match to TRBD1 spans 5 bases. What was sequenced was CD4+ T cells from blood, cultured in vitro. The DNA sequence is TGTGCCTGGAGTAGGAGGGGCGACTATGGCTACACCTTC. Translated, it gives CAWSRRGDYGYTF.